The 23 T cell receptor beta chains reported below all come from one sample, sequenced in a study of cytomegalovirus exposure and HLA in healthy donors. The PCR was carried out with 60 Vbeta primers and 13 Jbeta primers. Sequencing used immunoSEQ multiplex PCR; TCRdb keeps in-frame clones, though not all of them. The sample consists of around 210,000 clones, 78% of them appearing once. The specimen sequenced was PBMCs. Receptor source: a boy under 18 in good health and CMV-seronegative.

The CDR3, as DNA: TGTGCCAGCAGCCTCCTGACTAGCGGGAGAGCCGGGGCCAACGTCCTGACTTTC. This encodes CASSLLTSGRAGANVLTF. This chain links TRBV5-6 with TRBJ2-6; 12 nucleotides align to TRBD2. Germline V gene data show CDR1 as SGHDT and CDR2 as YYEEEE. The V gene end was trimmed by 4 bases and the J gene end by 4 bases; junction bases not matched to a gene: 9. CDR3 size: 18 residues.

CDR3 region: CASSFRETYEQYF. CDR3 DNA: TGTGCCAGCAGTTTTCGGGAGACCTACGAGCAGTACTTC. V and J are TRBV6-5 and TRBJ2-7, with D possibly matching TRBD2 (6 bases). CDR1 is MNHEY, CDR2 SVGAGI, per germline. The CDR3 loop spans 13 amino acids. V was cut by 4 bases and J by 2 bases, with 9 bases left in between.

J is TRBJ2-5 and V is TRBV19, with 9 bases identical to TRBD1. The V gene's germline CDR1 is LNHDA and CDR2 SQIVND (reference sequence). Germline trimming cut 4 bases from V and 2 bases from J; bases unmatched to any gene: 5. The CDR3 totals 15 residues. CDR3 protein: CASSTLGTGQETQYF. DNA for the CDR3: TGTGCCAGTAGTACCCTCGGGACAGGGCAAGAGACCCAGTACTTC.

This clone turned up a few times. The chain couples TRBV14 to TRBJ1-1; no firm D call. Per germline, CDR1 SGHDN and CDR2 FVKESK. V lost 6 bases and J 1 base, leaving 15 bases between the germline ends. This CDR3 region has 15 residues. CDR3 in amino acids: CASRALPAPNTEAFF. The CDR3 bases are TGTGCCAGCAGAGCCTTACCAGCGCCGAACACTGAAGCTTTCTTT.

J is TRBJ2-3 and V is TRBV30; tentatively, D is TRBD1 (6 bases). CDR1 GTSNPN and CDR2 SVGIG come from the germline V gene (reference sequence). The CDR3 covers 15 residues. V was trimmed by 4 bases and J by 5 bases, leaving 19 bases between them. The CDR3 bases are TGTGCCTGGAATACACAGGGAAGAGGGAGAGATACGCAGTATTTT. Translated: CAWNTQGRGRDTQYF.

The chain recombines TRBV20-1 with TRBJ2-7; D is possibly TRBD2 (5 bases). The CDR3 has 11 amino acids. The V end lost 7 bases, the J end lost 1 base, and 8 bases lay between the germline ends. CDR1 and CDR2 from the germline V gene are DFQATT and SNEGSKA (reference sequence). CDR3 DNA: TGCAGTGTAGGGAGTTCCTACGAGCAGTACTTC. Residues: CSVGSSYEQYF.

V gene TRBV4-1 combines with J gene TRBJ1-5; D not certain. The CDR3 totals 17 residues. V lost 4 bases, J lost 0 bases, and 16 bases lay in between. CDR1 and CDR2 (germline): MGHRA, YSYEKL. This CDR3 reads CASSLWGGTDSNQPQHF. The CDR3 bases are TGCGCCAGCAGCCTCTGGGGAGGCACCGATAGCAATCAGCCCCAGCATTTT.

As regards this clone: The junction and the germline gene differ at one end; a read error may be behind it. CDR3 amino acids: CTSMRGYEQYF. The CDR3 DNA reads TGTACCAGCATGCGGGGGTACGAGCAGTACTTC. This chain connects TRBV6-1 to TRBJ2-7; 7 bases match TRBD2. Germline-derived CDR1 and CDR2 are MNHNS and SASEGT. The CDR3 runs 11 residues.

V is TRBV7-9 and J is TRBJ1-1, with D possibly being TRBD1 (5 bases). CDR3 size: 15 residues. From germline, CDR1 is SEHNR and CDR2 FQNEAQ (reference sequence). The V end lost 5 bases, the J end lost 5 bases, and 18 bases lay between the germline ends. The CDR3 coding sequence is TGTGCCAGCAGCCTCCTAAATCAGGGTGGAACTGAAGCTTTCTTT. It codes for CASSLLNQGGTEAFF.

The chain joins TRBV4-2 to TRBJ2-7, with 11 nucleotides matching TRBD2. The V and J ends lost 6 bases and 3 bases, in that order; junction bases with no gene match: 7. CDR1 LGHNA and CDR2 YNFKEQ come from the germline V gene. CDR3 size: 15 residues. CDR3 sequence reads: CASSPSGGLFYEQYF. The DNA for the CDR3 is TGTGCCAGCAGTCCTAGCGGGGGGTTGTTCTACGAGCAGTACTTC.

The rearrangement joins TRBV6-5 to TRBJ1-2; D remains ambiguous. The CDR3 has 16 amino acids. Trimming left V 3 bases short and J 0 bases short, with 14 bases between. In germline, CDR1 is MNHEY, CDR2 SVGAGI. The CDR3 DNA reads TGTGCCAGCAGTTATCTTTATGGCGGCTCTAACTATGGCTACACCTTC. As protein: CASSYLYGGSNYGYTF.

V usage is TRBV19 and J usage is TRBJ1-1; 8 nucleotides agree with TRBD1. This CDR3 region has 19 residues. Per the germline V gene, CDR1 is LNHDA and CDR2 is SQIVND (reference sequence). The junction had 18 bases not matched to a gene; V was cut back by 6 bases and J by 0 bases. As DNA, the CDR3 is TGTGCCAGTAGCACAATAAACCGGGACAGGAACTCCATGAACACTGAAGCTTTCTTT. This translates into CASSTINRDRNSMNTEAFF.

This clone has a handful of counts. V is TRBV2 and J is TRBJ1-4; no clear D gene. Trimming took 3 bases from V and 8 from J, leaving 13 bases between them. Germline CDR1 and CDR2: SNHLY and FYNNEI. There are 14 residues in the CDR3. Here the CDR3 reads CASSDSPRWEKLFF. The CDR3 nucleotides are TGTGCCAGCAGTGACTCCCCGAGATGGGAAAAACTGTTTTTT. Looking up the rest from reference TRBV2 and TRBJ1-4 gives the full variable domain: EPEVTQTPSHQVTQMGQEVILRCVPISNHLYFYWYRQILGQKVEFLVSFYNNEISEKSEIFDDQFSVERPDGSNFTLKIRSTKLEDSAMYFCASSDSPRWEKLFFGSGTQLSVL.

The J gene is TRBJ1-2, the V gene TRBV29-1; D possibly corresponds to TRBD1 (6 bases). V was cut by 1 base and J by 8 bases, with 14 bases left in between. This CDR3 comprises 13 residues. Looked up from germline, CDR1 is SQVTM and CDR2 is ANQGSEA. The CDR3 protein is CSVEVQGRRGYTF. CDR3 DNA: TGCAGCGTTGAAGTGCAGGGGCGCCGCGGCTACACCTTC. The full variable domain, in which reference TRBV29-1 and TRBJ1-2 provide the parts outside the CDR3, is SAVISQKPSRDICQRGTSLTIQCQVDSQVTMMFWYRQQPGQSLTLIATANQGSEATYESGFVIDKFPISRPNLTFSTLTVSNMSPEDSSIYLCSVEVQGRRGYTFGSGTRLTVV.

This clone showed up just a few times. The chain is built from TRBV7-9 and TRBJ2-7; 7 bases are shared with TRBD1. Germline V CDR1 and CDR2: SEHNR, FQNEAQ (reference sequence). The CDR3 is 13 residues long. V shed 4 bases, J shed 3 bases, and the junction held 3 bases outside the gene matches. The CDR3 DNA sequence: TGTGCCAGCAGCTGGGACAGATACTACGAGCAGTACTTC. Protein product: CASSWDRYYEQYF. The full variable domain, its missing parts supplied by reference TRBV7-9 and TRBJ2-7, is DTGVSQNPRHKITKRGQNVTFRCDPISEHNRLYWYRQTLGQGPEFLTYFQNEAQLEKSRLLSDRFSAERPKGSFSTLEIQRTEQGDSAMYLCASSWDRYYEQYFGPGTRLTVT.

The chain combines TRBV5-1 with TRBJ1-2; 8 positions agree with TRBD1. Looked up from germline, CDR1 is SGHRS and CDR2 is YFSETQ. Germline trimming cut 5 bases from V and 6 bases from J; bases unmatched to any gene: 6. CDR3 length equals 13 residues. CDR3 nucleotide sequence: TGCGCCAGCAGAACGGACAGGGAAGATGGCTACACCTTC. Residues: CASRTDREDGYTF.

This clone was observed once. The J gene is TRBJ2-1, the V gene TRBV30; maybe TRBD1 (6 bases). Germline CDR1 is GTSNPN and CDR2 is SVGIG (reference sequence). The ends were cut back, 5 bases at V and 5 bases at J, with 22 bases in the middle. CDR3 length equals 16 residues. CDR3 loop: CAWLDQGRLGDNEQFF. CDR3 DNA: TGTGCCTGGCTGGACCAGGGGCGTCTGGGAGACAATGAGCAGTTCTTC. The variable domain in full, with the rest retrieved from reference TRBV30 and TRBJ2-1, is SQTIHQWPATLVQPVGSPLSLECTVEGTSNPNLYWYRQAAGRGLQLLFYSVGIGQISSEVPQNLSASRPQDRQFILSSKKLLLSDSGFYLCAWLDQGRLGDNEQFFGPGTRLTVL.

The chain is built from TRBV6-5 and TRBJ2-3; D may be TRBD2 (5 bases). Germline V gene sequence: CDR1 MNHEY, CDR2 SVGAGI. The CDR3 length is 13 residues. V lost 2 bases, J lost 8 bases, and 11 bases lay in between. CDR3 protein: CASSYTGKGTQYF. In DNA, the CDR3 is TGTGCCAGCAGTTACACCGGGAAGGGTACGCAGTATTTT.

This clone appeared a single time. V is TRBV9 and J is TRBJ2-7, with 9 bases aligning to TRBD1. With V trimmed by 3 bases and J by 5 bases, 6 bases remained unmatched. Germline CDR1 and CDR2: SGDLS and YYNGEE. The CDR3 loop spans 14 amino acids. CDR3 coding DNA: TGTGCCAGCAGCGGCCGGGACAGGGTCCACGAGCAGTACTTC. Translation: CASSGRDRVHEQYF.

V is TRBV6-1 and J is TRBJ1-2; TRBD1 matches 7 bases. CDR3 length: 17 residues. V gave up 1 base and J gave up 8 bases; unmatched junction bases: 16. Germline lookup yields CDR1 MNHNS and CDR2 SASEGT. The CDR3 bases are TGTGCCAGCAGTGAAGTGACTCTGGGACAGCTCCTATGGGGCTACACCTTC. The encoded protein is CASSEVTLGQLLWGYTF.

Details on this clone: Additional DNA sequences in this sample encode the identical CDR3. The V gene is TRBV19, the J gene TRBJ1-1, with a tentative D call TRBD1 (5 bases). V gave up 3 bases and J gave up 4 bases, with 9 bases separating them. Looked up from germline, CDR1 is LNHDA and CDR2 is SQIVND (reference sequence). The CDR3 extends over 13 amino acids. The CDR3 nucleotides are TGTGCCAGTAGTATTGGGGGGGGCACTGAAGCTTTCTTT. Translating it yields CASSIGGGTEAFF.

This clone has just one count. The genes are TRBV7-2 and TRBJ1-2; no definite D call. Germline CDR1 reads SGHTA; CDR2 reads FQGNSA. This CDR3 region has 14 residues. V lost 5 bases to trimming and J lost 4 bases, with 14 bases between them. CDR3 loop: CASSQSPGIYGYTF. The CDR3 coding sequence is TGTGCCAGCAGCCAATCGCCGGGGATCTATGGCTACACCTTC.

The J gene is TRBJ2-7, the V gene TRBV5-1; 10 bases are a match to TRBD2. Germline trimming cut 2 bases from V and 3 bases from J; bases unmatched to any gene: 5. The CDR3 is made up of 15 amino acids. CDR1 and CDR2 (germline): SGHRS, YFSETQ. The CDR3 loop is CASSFLASGSYEQYF. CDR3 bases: TGCGCCAGCAGCTTCTTGGCTAGCGGGAGCTACGAGCAGTACTTC.